One and the same sample provided the 17 T cell receptor beta chains below, sequenced in a study of cytomegalovirus exposure and HLA in healthy donors. Using immunoSEQ multiplex PCR, the repertoire was profiled, and TCRdb retains in-frame clones only, with some absent. The sample comprises more than 300,000 clones, more than 80% of which are singletons, and about 0.8% rests with the top ten. The sample comprised PBMCs. The receptor set was obtained from a woman aged 18-30 years in good health and CMV-seronegative.

The rearrangement uses TRBV4-1 and TRBJ2-7, with 11 positions matching TRBD2. Germline-derived CDR1 and CDR2 are MGHRA and YSYEKL. This CDR3 region has 14 residues. The ends lost 0 bases at V and 7 bases at J; junction bases unmatched: 2. CDR3: CASSQDPSGGEQYF. In DNA form, the CDR3 reads TGCGCCAGCAGCCAAGATCCTAGCGGGGGGGAGCAGTACTTC.

The chain joins TRBV6-5 to TRBJ1-2; TRBD1 aligns across 7 bases. The CDR3 has 12 residues. V lost 7 bases and J lost 8; bases outside the gene matches: 7. Germline V gene data show CDR1 as MNHEY and CDR2 as SVGAGI. This CDR3 is CASKNRGGGYTF. CDR3 nucleotides: TGTGCCAGCAAAAACAGGGGAGGCGGCTACACCTTC.

This clone was seen only once. The gene calls are TRBV2 and TRBJ2-3, with 16 bases fitting TRBD2. CDR3 length: 17 amino acids. The ends lost 6 bases at V and 6 bases at J; junction bases unmatched: 9. Germline V gives CDR1 SNHLY, CDR2 FYNNEI. The CDR3 loop reads CASRKGLAGGPRDTQYF. For the CDR3, the DNA is TGTGCCAGCAGAAAGGGACTAGCGGGGGGGCCCAGGGATACGCAGTATTTT.

The V call is TRBV6-5, the J call TRBJ2-5; 9 nucleotides agree with TRBD2. The end of the DNA is better explained by TRBJ2-7, so the J call may be wrong. The CDR3 runs to 15 residues. Per the germline V gene, CDR1 is MNHEY and CDR2 is SVGAGI. The CDR3: CASSLLAGSPHEQYF. As DNA, the CDR3 is TGTGCCAGCAGTTTGCTAGCGGGGAGCCCCCACGAGCAGTACTTC.

This chain uses TRBV28 with TRBJ2-7; TRBD2 might be the D (5 bases). Per the germline V gene, CDR1 is MDHEN and CDR2 is SYDVKM. The V gene lost 6 bases and the J gene lost 1 base, with 16 bases spanning the gap. The CDR3 is 15 amino acids. In nucleotides, the CDR3 is TGTGCCAGCAGACCCCATCCCGGAGGTTCCTACGAGCAGTACTTC. It codes for CASRPHPGGSYEQYF.

The table lists this clone with a count of one. V is TRBV9 and J is TRBJ2-3; 7 bases align to TRBD1. The V gene end was trimmed by 0 bases and the J gene end by 1 base; junction bases not matched to a gene: 5. Germline-derived CDR1 and CDR2 are SGDLS and YYNGEE. The CDR3 has 16 amino acids. The CDR3 here is CASSVEGQGGTDTQYF. The DNA of the CDR3 is TGTGCCAGCAGCGTAGAGGGGCAGGGGGGCACAGATACGCAGTATTTT.

In nucleotides, the CDR3 is TGTGCCAGCAGCCTCTCCAGGTCCTCCACTGAAGCTTTCTTT. Encoded protein: CASSLSRSSTEAFF. The rearrangement links TRBV11-2 to TRBJ1-1; D is unclear. Deletions cut 5 bases from V and 4 bases from J, with 14 bases between. CDR3 size: 14 residues. Germline values: CDR1 SGHAT, CDR2 FQNNGV.

The chain combines TRBV4-2 with TRBJ2-2, with a possible D match to TRBD1 (5 bases). The CDR3 runs to 14 residues. Germline CDR1 and CDR2: LGHNA and YNFKEQ. Trimming cost V 6 bases and J 1 base, with 9 bases left between them. CDR3 residues: CASSGQGNTGELFF. CDR3 DNA: TGTGCCAGCAGTGGGCAGGGGAACACCGGGGAGCTGTTTTTT.

V gene TRBV5-1 combines with J gene TRBJ2-5; 7 bases are a match to TRBD2. The germline V gene encodes CDR1 SGHRS and CDR2 YFSETQ. The CDR3 covers 16 residues. V was pared by 1 base and J by 3 bases, with 9 bases of the junction left unmatched. CDR3 bases: TGCGCCAGCAGCTTGAACGTCGGAGCGGGGAAAGAGACCCAGTACTTC. This translates into CASSLNVGAGKETQYF.

The chain employs TRBV15 and TRBJ2-7, with D possibly matching TRBD2 (6 bases). The V end lost 5 bases, the J end lost 2 bases, and 13 bases lay between the germline ends. Germline V gene sequence: CDR1 LNHNV, CDR2 YYDKDF (reference sequence). CDR3 length: 14 amino acids. This CDR3 reads CATSPHAGPYEQYF. The CDR3 DNA reads as TGTGCCACCAGCCCCCACGCGGGACCCTACGAGCAGTACTTC.

V and J are TRBV28 and TRBJ2-7; D is perhaps TRBD2 (6 bases). Germline CDR1 MDHEN, CDR2 SYDVKM. This CDR3 comprises 15 residues. V lost 2 bases and J 0 bases, leaving 11 bases between the germline ends. The CDR3 sequence is CASSLAGPSSYEQYF. Here the CDR3 DNA reads TGTGCCAGCAGTTTAGCGGGACCGAGCTCCTACGAGCAGTACTTC.

The chain is built from TRBV5-1 and TRBJ2-1; a possible D gene is TRBD2 (5 bases). CDR1 SGHRS and CDR2 YFSETQ come from the germline V gene. V shed 2 bases and J shed 2 bases, with 11 bases lying between them. The CDR3 contains 15 residues. CDR3 residues: CASSFEGEAYNEQFF. In nucleotides, the CDR3 is TGCGCCAGCAGCTTCGAGGGTGAAGCCTACAATGAGCAGTTCTTC.

The chain employs TRBV29-1 and TRBJ2-2; 8 nucleotides line up with TRBD1. The CDR3 totals 14 residues. The V segment lost 6 bases and the J segment 1 base; nucleotides outside the gene matches: 4. In germline, CDR1 is SQVTM, CDR2 ANQGSEA. The CDR3 region is CSVRTGQNTGELFF. CDR3 nucleotides: TGCAGCGTCCGGACAGGGCAGAACACCGGGGAGCTGTTTTTT.

This clone was detected once. V gene TRBV30 combines with J gene TRBJ2-1; 8 bases align to TRBD1. This CDR3 has 14 residues. Trimming at V came to 3 bases and at J to 9 bases, leaving 10 bases not matched to a gene. CDR1 and CDR2 (germline): GTSNPN, SVGIG (reference sequence). This CDR3 reads CAWRKGQGLLEQFF. The CDR3 DNA sequence: TGTGCCTGGAGAAAAGGACAGGGATTACTTGAGCAGTTCTTC.

The CDR3 DNA follows: TGTGCCTGGAGTCAACGGATTAGCGGGTATGAGCAGTTCTTC. Protein product: CAWSQRISGYEQFF. This chain links TRBV30 with TRBJ2-1, with TRBD2 matching 7 bases. The trim removed 2 bases at V and 8 bases at J, leaving 9 bases unmatched. The V gene's germline CDR1 is GTSNPN and CDR2 SVGIG (reference sequence). This CDR3 contains 14 residues.

This clone was seen a few times. The V and J genes are TRBV5-1 and TRBJ2-7; 7 bases align to TRBD1. CDR3 length equals 12 residues. The junction had 3 bases not matched to a gene; V was cut back by 3 bases and J by 6 bases. The germline V gene has CDR1 SGHRS and CDR2 YFSETQ. Here the CDR3 reads CASSSTGLEQYF. Written as DNA, the CDR3 is TGCGCCAGCAGCTCGACAGGGCTCGAGCAGTACTTC.

CDR3 sequence reads: CASSPDRGGNQPQHF. For the CDR3, the DNA is TGTGCCAGCAGTCCCGACAGGGGAGGCAATCAGCCCCAGCATTTT. The rearrangement uses TRBV2 and TRBJ1-5; TRBD1 aligns across 8 bases. Germline V gene sequence: CDR1 SNHLY, CDR2 FYNNEI. CDR3 length: 15 amino acids. The ends lost 5 bases at V and 2 bases at J; junction bases unmatched: 5.